One and the same sample provided the 27 T cell receptor beta chains below, sequenced in a study of blood T cells in healthy people across ages. A second PCR of roughly 7 to 11 cycles used a sample-barcoded 5' primer and a J-beta primer mix. TCRdb ran MiXCR on the 5' RACE reads and lists one entry per CDR3 protein. The repertoire holds 600,000 to 800,000 distinct CDR3 sequences, with under 65% as singletons. The specimen sequenced was blood. The receptor source for this set is an elderly woman in good health.

Turning to this clonotype: A read error is possible here, since a much larger clone lies one base away. This chain connects TRBV5-1 to TRBJ2-3; TRBD2 matches at 7 bases. Germline loops: CDR1 SGHRS, CDR2 YFSETQ. V shed 5 bases and J 2 bases; nucleotides not matched to a gene: 11. The CDR3 extends over 16 amino acids. The CDR3 nucleotides read TGCGCCAGCAGTTTCTTCGGCGGGAGTTCCACAGATACGCAGTATTTT. This codes for CASSFFGGSSTDTQYF.

The chain uses TRBV5-1 and TRBJ1-2; TRBD1 aligns across 8 bases. Germline assignment: CDR1 SGHRS and CDR2 YFSETQ. V was clipped by 4 bases and J by 0 bases; unmatched bases: 11. This CDR3 is 17 amino acids long. The CDR3, as DNA: TGCGCCAGCAGCCCCAGACAGGGGACTTTAGCTAACTATGGCTACACCTTC. As protein: CASSPRQGTLANYGYTF.

CDR3 protein: CASSPVPDSTDTQYF. The CDR3 bases are TGTGCCAGCAGCCCTGTCCCGGACAGCACAGATACGCAGTATTTT. The rearrangement uses TRBV7-9 and TRBJ2-3; D is unclear. Per germline, CDR1 SEHNR and CDR2 FQNEAQ (reference sequence). Trimming removed 5 bases from V and 0 bases from J, with 12 bases in between. This CDR3 region has 15 residues.

This clonotype was picked up many times. The V and J genes are TRBV5-1 and TRBJ1-1, with D possibly being TRBD1 (6 bases). CDR1 and CDR2 (germline): SGHRS, YFSETQ. The CDR3 has 16 residues. V lost 6 bases and J 2 bases, leaving 20 bases between the germline ends. CDR3 region: CASTPFATGINTEAFF. The CDR3 DNA sequence: TGCGCCAGCACCCCGTTCGCTACAGGGATAAACACTGAAGCTTTCTTT.

The rearrangement uses TRBV7-3 and TRBJ2-3; 8 bases fit TRBD1. The ends lost 5 bases at V and 6 bases at J; junction bases unmatched: 13. There are 16 residues in the CDR3. Germline lookup yields CDR1 SGHTA and CDR2 FQGTGA. This CDR3 is CASSPRTGQAEDTQYF. In DNA form, the CDR3 reads TGTGCCAGCAGCCCTAGGACGGGACAGGCTGAGGATACGCAGTATTTT.

The V call is TRBV5-1, the J call TRBJ2-1; maybe TRBD1 (6 bases). The CDR3 runs 15 residues. CDR1 and CDR2 (germline): SGHRS, YFSETQ. V was clipped by 4 bases and J by 2 bases, with 13 bases between them. CDR3 loop: CASSTEGQTYNEQFF. CDR3 in DNA: TGCGCCAGCAGCACAGAGGGACAAACCTACAATGAGCAGTTCTTC.

Turning to this clonotype: A read error may account for a junction end that differs from germline. The V call is TRBV7-2, the J call TRBJ1-6, with D perhaps TRBD1 (6 bases). Germline V gives CDR1 SGHTA, CDR2 FQGNSA. This CDR3 has 13 residues. CDR3 nucleotides: TGTGCCAACAGCGGGACAACCGTCCCACCCCTCCACTTT. Translated: CANSGTTVPPLHF.

There are many counts of this clonotype. The rearrangement uses TRBV7-2 and TRBJ2-3; D gene ambiguous. Trimming shortened V by 4 bases and J by 2 bases, and 16 bases separated the two germline ends. This CDR3 spans 16 amino acids. Germline V gene lookup returns CDR1 SGHTA and CDR2 FQGNSA. CDR3 nucleotides: TGTGCCAGCAGCTCGGGCTTTCATTGGTCCACAGATACGCAGTATTTT. This translates into CASSSGFHWSTDTQYF.

This rearrangement joins TRBV20-1 to TRBJ2-7; D perhaps matches TRBD1 (6 bases). The germline V gene encodes CDR1 DFQATT and CDR2 SNEGSKA (reference sequence). The CDR3 contains 14 residues. Trimming pared 6 bases from V and 3 bases from J, leaving 18 bases between. The CDR3 reads CSAASGRGFYEQYF. CDR3 DNA sequence: TGCAGTGCGGCAAGCGGAAGGGGGTTCTACGAGCAGTACTTC.

About this clonotype itself: A read error may explain this, as a much larger clone is one base away. The chain recombines TRBV27 with TRBJ1-6; tentative D call: TRBD1 (6 bases). The CDR3 is 13 residues long. The V and J ends lost 6 bases and 6 bases respectively, with 9 bases between them. CDR1 is MNHEY, CDR2 SMNVEV, per germline (reference sequence). The CDR3 DNA is TGTGCCAGCAGCCCGGACAGTAATTCACCCCTCCACTTT. It is translated as CASSPDSNSPLHF.

This chain uses TRBV3-1 with TRBJ2-1; 9 positions agree with TRBD1. There are 16 residues in the CDR3. V lost 6 bases, J lost 5 bases, and 11 bases stayed unmatched. CDR1 and CDR2 (germline): LGHDT, YNNKEL (reference sequence). The DNA for the CDR3 is TGTGCCAGCAGGGCGAAGACAGGGGGGCCCAACAATGAGCAGTTCTTC. It encodes CASRAKTGGPNNEQFF.

The chain links TRBV20-1 to TRBJ2-1, with 10 positions matching TRBD1. V was clipped by 2 bases and J by 6 bases; unmatched bases: 7. Germline V gene data show CDR1 as DFQATT and CDR2 as SNEGSKA (reference sequence). The CDR3 covers 15 residues. CDR3 region: CSARSPRTGGNEQFF. The CDR3 bases are TGCAGTGCTAGAAGCCCCCGGACAGGGGGCAATGAGCAGTTCTTC.

In this sample, this clonotype turned up once. A much larger clone differs from this one at a single base, so this may be a read error. This chain connects TRBV27 to TRBJ2-3; no clear D gene. CDR3 length: 15 amino acids. In germline, CDR1 is MNHEY, CDR2 SMNVEV (reference sequence). The CDR3 loop reads CASSLLKLSTDAQYF. For the CDR3, the DNA is TGTGCCAGCAGTTTACTGAAACTTAGCACAGATGCGCAGTATTTT.

The gene calls are TRBV15 and TRBJ2-7, with D tentatively TRBD1 (6 bases). There are 15 residues in the CDR3. CDR1 is LNHNV and CDR2 is YYDKDF in the germline V gene (reference sequence). V was pared by 4 bases and J by 3 bases, with 16 bases between. This chain's CDR3 is CATSTHRGQNYEQYF. CDR3 coding DNA: TGTGCCACCAGCACCCACAGAGGACAGAACTACGAGCAGTACTTC.

V usage is TRBV20-1 and J usage is TRBJ1-2; no definite D call. Germline assignment: CDR1 DFQATT and CDR2 SNEGSKA (reference sequence). V was trimmed by 5 bases and J by 0 bases, leaving 13 bases between them. The CDR3 has 14 amino acids. The CDR3 DNA reads TGCAGTGCTCCGACAATGGATGCTAACTATGGCTACACCTTC. Its protein product is CSAPTMDANYGYTF.

There are many counts of this clonotype. The chain links TRBV29-1 to TRBJ2-5, with D possibly TRBD1 on 6 matching bases. Germline V gene data show CDR1 as SQVTM and CDR2 as ANQGSEA. The CDR3 loop spans 13 amino acids. V shed 8 bases and J shed 2 bases, with 15 bases lying between them. The CDR3 bases are TGCAGCTCCGGGGACATAACTCAAGAGACCCAGTACTTC. It codes for CSSGDITQETQYF. Complete variable domain (other parts from reference TRBV29-1 and TRBJ2-5): SAVISQKPSRDICQRGTSLTIQCQVDSQVTMMFWYRQQPGQSLTLIATANQGSEATYESGFVIDKFPISRPNLTFSTLTVSNMSPEDSSIYLCSSGDITQETQYFGPGTRLLVL.

This clonotype was counted ten times or more. V and J are TRBV11-2 and TRBJ2-5, with 10 bases aligning to TRBD2. The V gene end was trimmed by 5 bases and the J gene end by 3 bases; junction bases not matched to a gene: 6. The germline CDR1 and CDR2 sequences are SGHAT and FQNNGV. This CDR3 contains 15 residues. This CDR3 reads CASSPAGLAEETQYF. The DNA for the CDR3 is TGTGCCAGCAGCCCTGCCGGACTAGCGGAAGAGACCCAGTACTTC.

This clonotype came up once. The chain links TRBV5-1 to TRBJ2-7; 7 bases align to TRBD2. The CDR3 consists of 14 residues. The ends lost 4 bases at V and 6 bases at J; junction bases unmatched: 10. Germline CDR1 reads SGHRS; CDR2 reads YFSETQ. The CDR3 nucleotides are TGCGCCAGCAGCATGCTCTGGGAGGGAGGCGAGCAGTACTTC. Translation: CASSMLWEGGEQYF. Complete variable domain (other parts from reference TRBV5-1 and TRBJ2-7): KAGVTQTPRYLIKTRGQQVTLSCSPISGHRSVSWYQQTPGQGLQFLFEYFSETQRNKGNFPGRFSGRQFSNSRSEMNVSTLELGDSALYLCASSMLWEGGEQYFGPGTRLTVT.

This clonotype was found once. The chain uses TRBV9 and TRBJ2-7; 12 bases fit TRBD2. The CDR3 runs 15 residues. V lost 4 bases to trimming and J lost 5 bases; unmatched junction nucleotides: 7. CDR1 is SGDLS and CDR2 is YYNGEE in the germline V gene. This CDR3 reads CASSFRTSGIDEQYF. The CDR3 nucleotides read TGTGCCAGCAGCTTCCGGACTAGCGGGATCGACGAGCAGTACTTC.

The V gene is TRBV25-1, the J gene TRBJ1-2; D remains ambiguous. This CDR3 has 13 residues. Germline CDR1 is MGHDK and CDR2 is SYGVNS. V lost 3 bases, J lost 4 bases, and 9 bases lay in between. The CDR3 loop reads CASSDLARYGYTF. For the CDR3, the DNA is TGTGCCAGCAGTGATCTCGCACGCTATGGCTACACCTTC.

This clonotype was detected a few times. The rearrangement links TRBV10-3 to TRBJ2-1; 10 nucleotides agree with TRBD2. Trimming removed 8 bases from V and 7 bases from J; junction bases left unmatched: 8. The CDR3 has 14 residues. CDR1 ENHRY and CDR2 SYGVKD come from the germline V gene. CDR3 sequence: CAIRDSGGGNEQFF. The CDR3 region has the DNA TGTGCCATCCGGGACAGCGGGGGGGGGAATGAGCAGTTCTTC.

This chain connects TRBV2 to TRBJ2-4; TRBD2 is a possible D gene (5 bases). Germline V gene sequence: CDR1 SNHLY, CDR2 FYNNEI. CDR3 length equals 12 residues. V was cut by 6 bases and J by 13 bases, with 16 bases left in between. The chain's CDR3 is CASRRDLETQYF. In DNA, the CDR3 is TGTGCCAGCAGGAGGGATCTAGAAACCCAGTACTTC.

The V call is TRBV4-1, the J call TRBJ2-1; D is ambiguous. CDR3 length equals 16 residues. Germline CDR1 reads MGHRA; CDR2 reads YSYEKL. Trimming took 1 base from V and 6 from J, leaving 16 bases between them. CDR3 residues: CASSQASHGNRNEQFF. CDR3 DNA sequence: TGCGCCAGCAGCCAAGCCTCCCATGGAAACCGCAATGAGCAGTTCTTC.

V and J are TRBV29-1 and TRBJ2-3; D could derive from TRBD1 or TRBD2 (5 bases each). V was cut by 5 bases and J by 10 bases, with 16 bases left in between. The CDR3 runs to 12 residues. Germline assignment: CDR1 SQVTM and CDR2 ANQGSEA. CDR3 nucleotides: TGCAGCGTTACCGGGGCCCCCGATGCGCAGTATTTT. Its translation is CSVTGAPDAQYF.

CDR3 loop: CASRPHTRGPYEQYF. CDR3 in DNA: TGTGCCAGCAGGCCACACACTAGAGGTCCCTACGAGCAGTACTTC. V usage is TRBV28 and J usage is TRBJ2-7; a weak D match, TRBD2 (5 bases). Germline-derived CDR1 and CDR2 are MDHEN and SYDVKM. V lost 6 bases and J 2 bases, leaving 17 bases between the germline ends. CDR3 size: 15 residues.

This clonotype was counted many times. This chain uses TRBV7-2 with TRBJ2-3, with a weak D call TRBD2 (5 bases). Germline values: CDR1 SGHTA, CDR2 FQGNSA. Trimming took 4 bases from V and 1 from J, leaving 12 bases between them. The CDR3 covers 15 residues. The CDR3 region has the DNA TGTGCCAGCAGCTCAGTGGAGAGGGGCACAGATACGCAGTATTTT. Translating it yields CASSSVERGTDTQYF.

The rearrangement uses TRBV20-1 and TRBJ2-3, with D hard to call. The length of the CDR3 is 13 residues. V dropped 0 bases and J dropped 2 bases, with 6 bases sitting between them. Germline CDR1 reads DFQATT; CDR2 reads SNEGSKA (reference sequence). The CDR3 loop is CSAREGNTDTQYF. The CDR3 DNA sequence: TGCAGTGCTAGAGAGGGGAACACAGATACGCAGTATTTT.